The rows below give T cell receptor beta chains drawn from one sample of a study of CD8 T cells in ankylosing spondylitis. TCRdb re-derived calls from the 5' RACE reads in MiXCR, one entry per CDR3 protein. The sample has approximately 100,000 distinct CDR3 sequences, roughly 8.3% seen once. The sequencing input was blood, either unsorted or a sorted T cell fraction (not recorded which). These receptors came from a male donor with ankylosing spondylitis or in good health (not recorded which). Each CDR3 is given with its conserved first and last residue. The D gene is left open where the match is weak. Rows give clone size only sometimes, using once, few, many, or a class for an expanded clone.

clone_size	v_call	d_call	j_call	cdr3_nt	cdr3_aa
few	TRBV7-2	TRBD2	TRBJ2-1	TGTGTCAGCAGTTTAACGGGGGGGTCCTACAATGAGCAGTTCTTC	CVSSLTGGSYNEQFF
many	TRBV29-1	.	TRBJ2-7	TGCAGCGTCATAAACCGCTACGAGCAGTACTTC	CSVINRYEQYF
few	TRBV3-1	TRBD1	TRBJ2-2	TGTGCCAGCAGCCAAGTACAGGGGGCCCCCGGGGAGCTGTTTTTT	CASSQVQGAPGELFF
many	TRBV18	.	TRBJ1-2	TGTGCCAGCTCATTCGACCCGACGGATGGCTACACCTTC	CASSFDPTDGYTF
many	TRBV28	.	TRBJ1-2	TGTGCCAGCAGTTTTTTACAGCCCTATGGCTACACCTTC	CASSFLQPYGYTF
many	TRBV7-8	.	TRBJ2-1	TGTGCCAGCAGCTTAGCGCCTGGCTACAATGAGCAGTTCTTC	CASSLAPGYNEQFF
many	TRBV20-1	.	TRBJ2-1	TGCAGTGCAACACTAGTAAATGAGCAGTTCTTC	CSATLVNEQFF
many	TRBV27	.	TRBJ1-2	TGTGCCAGCAGTTTCTCACAGTTTTATGGCTACACCTTC	CASSFSQFYGYTF
many	TRBV7-3	TRBD2	TRBJ2-3	TGTGCCAGCAGCTTACAAGTTGGCGGGGGGGCGGAGGATACGCAGTATTTT	CASSLQVGGGAEDTQYF
many	TRBV18	TRBD1	TRBJ1-2	TGTGCCAGCTCACCATACCGGGACAGGGATCGAGGAGTCGACTTC	CASSPYRDRDRGVDF
many	TRBV4-3	TRBD2	TRBJ2-4	TGCGCCAGCAGCCAAAGGTTGCGGGAGGGAAACATTCAGTACTTC	CASSQRLREGNIQYF
few	TRBV29-1	.	TRBJ2-1	TGCAGCGTTCTCTCAGGGAATTTTAATAATGAGCAGTTCTTC	CSVLSGNFNNEQFF
many	TRBV4-2	.	TRBJ2-4	TGTGCCAGCAGCCAAGGAGAAGGGAGCAAAAACATTCAGTACTTC	CASSQGEGSKNIQYF
many	TRBV7-9	.	TRBJ2-1	TGTGCCAGCAGCCATCTTACTCGCTCCTACAATGAGCAGTTCTTC	CASSHLTRSYNEQFF
many	TRBV13	TRBD2	TRBJ2-7	TGTGCCAGCAGCTCGGGACTATTTACCCACGAGCAGTACTTC	CASSSGLFTHEQYF
many	TRBV7-9	.	TRBJ2-3	TGTGCCAGCACCTCGACAGGCTACGGGGATACGCAGTATTTT	CASTSTGYGDTQYF
many	TRBV20-1	.	TRBJ2-3	TGCAGTGCTCGATCGGTCTGGCGGAGAGATACGCAGTATTTT	CSARSVWRRDTQYF
many	TRBV7-2	.	TRBJ2-1	TGTGCCAGCAGCTTAACTCGACCGGGAGAGCAGTTCTTC	CASSLTRPGEQFF
many	TRBV27	TRBD2	TRBJ2-7	TGTGCCAGCAGTCCATTCACCGAACTAGCGGAGCCATACGAGCAGTACTTC	CASSPFTELAEPYEQYF
many	TRBV12-3/TRBV12-4	.	TRBJ2-4	TGTGCCAGCAGTTGGGACCGGATAGCCAAAAACATTCAGTACTTC	CASSWDRIAKNIQYF
many	TRBV4-3	TRBD2	TRBJ2-1	TGCGCCAGCTCCGGCGGGAGGAACTCCTACAATGAGCAGTTCTTC	CASSGGRNSYNEQFF
many	TRBV12-3/TRBV12-4	.	TRBJ2-3	TGTGCCAGCAGTCTTCGCCCACGCCCAGATACGCAGTATTTT	CASSLRPRPDTQYF
many	TRBV4-3	TRBD1	TRBJ2-3	TGCGCCAGCAGCCGAGCCGGGACAGGGGGTTCAGATACGCAGTATTTT	CASSRAGTGGSDTQYF
many	TRBV20-1	.	TRBJ2-1	TGCAGTGCTAGAGAGGCTTTGAATGAGCAGTTCTTC	CSAREALNEQFF
many	TRBV12-3/TRBV12-4	.	TRBJ1-1	TGTGCCAGCAGTCCTCATACAGGGAACACTGAAGCTTTCTTT	CASSPHTGNTEAFF
many	TRBV5-1	.	TRBJ2-3	TGCGCCAGCAGCTTGGAGGTAGATACGCAGTATTTT	CASSLEVDTQYF
many	TRBV7-2	.	TRBJ1-1	TGTGCCAGCAGCCTAACACGGTCCACTGAAGCTTTCTTT	CASSLTRSTEAFF
many	TRBV21-1	.	TRBJ1-6	TGTGCCAGCAGCAAGGTGGTTGGACAGTCACAGCGCTATAATTCACCCCTCCACTTT	CASSKVVGQSQRYNSPLHF
many	TRBV4-3	.	TRBJ1-5	TGCGCCAGCAGCCAGGGACTAGGGACACCGTATAGCAATCAGCCCCAGCATTTT	CASSQGLGTPYSNQPQHF
many	TRBV29-1	TRBD1	TRBJ1-3	TGCAGCGTTTACCCCGAGGGGGCAACTGGAAACACCATATATTTT	CSVYPEGATGNTIYF
many	TRBV15	.	TRBJ2-6	TGTGCCACCAGCAGAGCGGGGGCGGAGGCCAACGTCCTGACTTTC	CATSRAGAEANVLTF
many	TRBV5-1	TRBD1	TRBJ2-1	TGCGCCAGCAGCTTTGACAGGGGGAATGAGCAGTTCTTC	CASSFDRGNEQFF
many	TRBV4-1	.	TRBJ1-2	TGCGCCAGCAGCCAAGGGAGCAACCGCCATGGCTACACCTTC	CASSQGSNRHGYTF
many	TRBV29-1	TRBD1	TRBJ1-2	TGCAGCGCCTGGACAGGTGGTGGGAGCTACACCTTC	CSAWTGGGSYTF
many	TRBV11-2	.	TRBJ2-7	TGTGCCAGCAGCTTAGTCCAGGGGCGGATCTACGAGCAGTACTTC	CASSLVQGRIYEQYF
many	TRBV4-2	TRBD2	TRBJ2-5	TGTGCCAGCAGCCCTACTAGCGGGGGGAAGAAAGAGACCCAGTACTTC	CASSPTSGGKKETQYF
many	TRBV7-9	.	TRBJ2-7	TGTGCCAGCAGTCTTGGGGCATACGAGCAGTACTTC	CASSLGAYEQYF
many	TRBV6-6	.	TRBJ1-6	TGTGCCAGCAACTTGGCAGGTTCACCCCTCCACTTT	CASNLAGSPLHF
many	TRBV27	TRBD1	TRBJ2-7	TGTGCCAGCAGTTCGGACAGGGAACTCCACGAGCAGTACTTC	CASSSDRELHEQYF
many	TRBV4-2	TRBD1	TRBJ2-1	TGTGCCAGCAGCCAAGAAGGGACAGGGATCAATGAGCAGTTCTTC	CASSQEGTGINEQFF
many	TRBV5-1	.	TRBJ2-7	TGCGCCAGCAGCTTGGACACGAGCGGCTACGAGCAGTACTTC	CASSLDTSGYEQYF
many	TRBV12-3/TRBV12-4	.	TRBJ2-2	TGTGCCAGCAGTTTTTCGGCCTGGCTGTTTTTT	CASSFSAWLFF
many	TRBV20-1	TRBD2	TRBJ2-7	TGCAGTGCCCGGACTAGCGGGAGGGGGGGCTACGAGCAGTACTTC	CSARTSGRGGYEQYF
many	TRBV18	.	TRBJ2-7	TGTGCCAGCTCACCCCGGCCCGGGGCCTACGAGCAGTACTTC	CASSPRPGAYEQYF
.	TRBV2	.	TRBJ2-7	TGTGCCAGCACGATGGTTGCAGGAAACTCCTACGAGCAGTACTTC	CASTMVAGNSYEQYF
many	TRBV6-5	TRBD1	TRBJ2-7	TGTGCCAGCAGTTACGGGACAGGGAACGAGCAGTACTTC	CASSYGTGNEQYF